The 17 T cell receptor beta chains below all came from one sample that was sequenced in a study of T cell repertoires in cytomegalovirus infection (dated by TCRdb to the late 2010s). The data were produced on an Illumina HiSeq 1500. TCRdb redid the processing of the public reads, applying fastp at Q25 and MiXCR, and retained in-frame beta chains. Records with the same CDR3 protein are collapsed into one entry carrying the most frequent genes and DNA. This sample has about 490,000 distinct CDR3 sequences in its table, and approximately 15% of those were observed once. The top ten clones comprise approximately 24% of the sample. What was sequenced was CD8+ T cells from PBMCs. The receptor set was obtained from a human donor in good health (CMV status not recorded). Some clones in this sample may be carry-over from other donors' samples.

This clonotype has a count of ten or more. This chain uses TRBV7-9 with TRBJ2-3; 8 nucleotides match TRBD2. The CDR3 loop spans 13 amino acids. J was trimmed by 4 bases and V by 8 bases; bases with no gene match: 5. CDR1 is SEHNR, CDR2 FQNEAQ, per germline (reference sequence). The CDR3 is CASDGGGPDTQYF. For the CDR3, the DNA is TGTGCCAGCGATGGCGGGGGGCCAGATACGCAGTATTTT.

The J gene is TRBJ2-2, the V gene TRBV9; 9 bases match TRBD1. The ends lost 3 bases at V and 1 base at J; junction bases unmatched: 10. The germline gives CDR1 SGDLS, CDR2 YYNGEE. The CDR3 has 18 amino acids. CDR3 in amino acids: CASSEGRDRVWNTGELFF. In DNA form, the CDR3 reads TGTGCCAGCAGCGAGGGCCGGGACAGGGTGTGGAACACCGGGGAGCTGTTTTTT.

This clonotype was counted between two and nine times. The chain uses TRBV19 and TRBJ1-2; no clear D. Looked up from germline, CDR1 is LNHDA and CDR2 is SQIVND (reference sequence). The CDR3 runs to 16 residues. The V gene lost 3 bases and the J gene lost 7 bases, with 21 bases spanning the gap. The CDR3 protein is CASSIPPGEGRTGYTF. The CDR3, as DNA: TGTGCCAGTAGTATCCCCCCCGGGGAGGGAAGGACTGGCTACACCTTC.

The genes are TRBV9 and TRBJ2-6; D may match TRBD1 or TRBD2 (5 bases each). The CDR3 runs 18 residues. CDR1 and CDR2 (germline): SGDLS, YYNGEE. V was clipped by 5 bases and J by 0 bases, with 18 bases between them. DNA of the CDR3: TGTGCCAGCAGGTCCGGGACCCATTCCTCCTCTGGGGCCAACGTCCTGACTTTC. Its protein product is CASRSGTHSSSGANVLTF.

The chain is built from TRBV10-3 and TRBJ2-3; TRBD1 agrees at 11 bases. Germline loops: CDR1 ENHRY, CDR2 SYGVKD. V lost 8 bases to trimming and J lost 6 bases; unmatched junction nucleotides: 4. The CDR3 sequence is 13 residues long. CDR3 sequence reads: CAIGGQGEDTQYF. The CDR3 DNA reads as TGTGCCATCGGGGGACAGGGGGAGGATACGCAGTATTTT.

This clonotype has ten or more counts. The chain joins TRBV12-5 to TRBJ2-1, with 10 bases that match TRBD2. V lost 7 bases, J lost 2 bases, and 5 bases stayed unmatched. Germline V gene lookup returns CDR1 LGHNT and CDR2 FRNRAP. The CDR3 totals 15 residues. In DNA form, the CDR3 reads TGTGCTAGTGTCAGTAGCGGGGGGCCCTACAATGAGCAGTTCTTC. Protein product: CASVSSGGPYNEQFF.

Points on this clonotype: This may come from a read error, since a much larger clone is one base off. The chain carries TRBV25-1 and TRBJ1-2; weak D call: TRBD1 (6 bases). Germline CDR1 is MGHDK and CDR2 is SYGVNS. The length of the CDR3 is 13 residues. The CDR3, as DNA: TGTGCCAGCACAAAAGGGGGTATCTATGGCTACGCCTTC. As protein: CASTKGGIYGYAF.

This clonotype has only a few counts. The V call is TRBV4-1, the J call TRBJ2-1; 8 positions match TRBD2. The germline gives CDR1 MGHRA, CDR2 YSYEKL. The V and J ends lost 0 bases and 4 bases, in that order; junction bases with no gene match: 5. The CDR3 extends over 16 amino acids. CDR3 protein: CASSQDPAGEYNEQFF. The CDR3 DNA reads TGCGCCAGCAGCCAAGACCCAGCGGGAGAATACAATGAGCAGTTCTTC.

This clonotype was found many times. The chain couples TRBV24-1 to TRBJ2-1; TRBD2 matches 7 bases. The CDR3 is made up of 15 amino acids. Germline V gene data show CDR1 as KGHDR and CDR2 as SFDVKD. V shed 4 bases and J 9 bases; nucleotides not matched to a gene: 11. The CDR3 nucleotides are TGTGCCACCAGTGACGGACTAGTCCGAAGCGGTGAGCAGTTCTTC. This sequence encodes CATSDGLVRSGEQFF.

The chain uses TRBV27 and TRBJ1-2; TRBD1 agrees at 8 bases. Germline loops: CDR1 MNHEY, CDR2 SMNVEV (reference sequence). The CDR3 loop spans 15 amino acids. Trimming removed 0 bases from V and 8 bases from J; junction bases left unmatched: 8. The CDR3 sequence is CASSLSWEGQAGYTF. The CDR3 coding sequence is TGTGCCAGCAGTTTATCTTGGGAGGGACAGGCGGGCTACACCTTC.

This chain connects TRBV19 to TRBJ1-2; D is unclear. This CDR3 region has 11 residues. Trimming cost V 10 bases and J 3 bases, with 9 bases left between them. Germline V gives CDR1 LNHDA, CDR2 SQIVND (reference sequence). CDR3 nucleotides: TGTGCCACCAAGTCAGACTATGGCTACACCTTC. Translated: CATKSDYGYTF.

There are a few counts of this clonotype. The chain carries TRBV20-1 and TRBJ2-7, with D perhaps matching TRBD1 or TRBD2 (6 bases each). The CDR3 sequence is 18 residues long. Germline V gives CDR1 DFQATT, CDR2 SNEGSKA (reference sequence). With 3 bases removed from V and 4 bases from J, the gap between germline ends came to 28 bases. The CDR3, as DNA: TGCAGTGCTAGTTACACCAGGGCTTGGGATGAGGGGGGATACGAGCAGTACTTC. Amino acid sequence: CSASYTRAWDEGGYEQYF.

The chain is built from TRBV2 and TRBJ2-7; either TRBD1 or TRBD2 may supply D (5 bases each). Looked up from germline, CDR1 is SNHLY and CDR2 is FYNNEI. This CDR3 has 11 residues. Trimming left V 8 bases short and J 5 bases short, with 10 bases between. CDR3: CASRWGHEQYF. The CDR3 coding sequence is TGTGCCAGCCGCTGGGGACACGAGCAGTACTTC. The full variable domain, rest sourced from reference TRBV2 and TRBJ2-7, is EPEVTQTPSHQVTQMGQEVILRCVPISNHLYFYWYRQILGQKVEFLVSFYNNEISEKSEIFDDQFSVERPDGSNFTLKIRSTKLEDSAMYFCASRWGHEQYFGPGTRLTVT.

The V call is TRBV27, the J call TRBJ2-7; 7 bases line up with TRBD2. V lost 2 bases, J lost 3 bases, and 10 bases stayed unmatched. The CDR3 runs to 16 residues. The V gene's germline CDR1 is MNHEY and CDR2 SMNVEV (reference sequence). The CDR3 DNA reads TGTGCCAGCAGTTTAGGGAAGAGCGGGGAAGACTACGAGCAGTACTTC. It is translated as CASSLGKSGEDYEQYF.

In its sample, this clonotype was seen a few times. This chain connects TRBV27 to TRBJ2-3; TRBD1 is a possible D gene (5 bases). Germline V gene lookup returns CDR1 MNHEY and CDR2 SMNVEV (reference sequence). The germline V and J ends were trimmed by 3 bases and 8 bases, with 15 bases remaining between them. The CDR3 sequence is 14 residues long. In DNA, the CDR3 is TGTGCCAGCAGTTTTGCCGGAAGGGGCGTTACGCAGTATTTT. It encodes CASSFAGRGVTQYF.

Ten or more counts support this clonotype. The V call is TRBV10-3, the J call TRBJ1-5; a possible D gene is TRBD1 (5 bases). Germline CDR1 and CDR2: ENHRY and SYGVKD. The CDR3 covers 14 residues. Trimming stripped 8 bases from V and 4 bases from J, with 15 bases between. The CDR3 bases are TGTGCCATCGGGACCCTGGGCCCTAATCAGCCCCAGCATTTT. Its protein product is CAIGTLGPNQPQHF.

The chain combines TRBV20-1 with TRBJ2-2; D is perhaps TRBD2 (5 bases). Trimming took off 5 bases at V and 4 bases at J, with 11 bases between the two ends. The germline gives CDR1 DFQATT, CDR2 SNEGSKA (reference sequence). CDR3 size: 13 residues. CDR3: CSAGDGGTGELFF. DNA of the CDR3: TGCAGTGCTGGCGACGGAGGCACCGGGGAGCTGTTTTTT.